These 15 T cell receptor beta chains share one sample of origin, sequenced in a study of OX40 agonist ivuxolimab in advanced cancers. Assay used: immunoSEQ multiplex PCR; TCRdb lists only in-frame clones, some missing. The sample lists 90,000 to 150,000 clones, over 75% occurring once. Sequencing used CD4+ or CD8+ T cells sorted from blood, obtained in a trial of the OX40 agonist ivuxolimab. These receptors were obtained from an adult with an advanced solid tumor such as melanoma, head and neck, liver or kidney cancer.

This chain connects TRBV4-1 to TRBJ1-4, with unresolved D. V was trimmed by 1 base and J by 0 bases, leaving 6 bases between them. The CDR3 contains 15 residues. Germline V gives CDR1 MGHRA, CDR2 YSYEKL. CDR3 sequence reads: CASSQASATNEKLFF. The CDR3 nucleotides read TGCGCCAGCAGCCAAGCTTCTGCAACTAATGAAAAACTGTTTTTT.

The CDR3 region is CASSLHSPQDYGYTF. The CDR3 nucleotides read TGTGCCAGTAGTCTCCACAGTCCCCAGGACTATGGCTACACCTTC. The chain is built from TRBV19 and TRBJ1-2; no clear D gene. The ends were cut back, 5 bases at V and 3 bases at J, with 16 bases in the middle. The CDR3 is 15 residues long. The germline V gene encodes CDR1 LNHDA and CDR2 SQIVND (reference sequence).

The chain recombines TRBV30 with TRBJ1-5; a possible D gene is TRBD1 (5 bases). The length of the CDR3 is 15 residues. Germline assignment: CDR1 GTSNPN and CDR2 SVGIG (reference sequence). V lost 3 bases and J lost 3, with 15 bases in between. The CDR3 here is CAWRGVTGPNQPQHF. The DNA of the CDR3 is TGTGCCTGGAGGGGGGTGACGGGACCCAATCAGCCCCAGCATTTT. Together with reference TRBV30 and TRBJ1-5, the CDR3 gives the full variable domain: SQTIHQWPATLVQPVGSPLSLECTVEGTSNPNLYWYRQAAGRGLQLLFYSVGIGQISSEVPQNLSASRPQDRQFILSSKKLLLSDSGFYLCAWRGVTGPNQPQHFGDGTRLSIL.

The CDR3 spells CASSSGQGGPAFF. CDR3 nucleotides: TGTGCCAGCAGCTCCGGACAGGGGGGGCCAGCTTTCTTT. This rearrangement joins TRBV7-3 to TRBJ1-1; 10 bases agree with TRBD1. The CDR3 consists of 13 residues. Unmatched junction bases numbered 6, after V lost 4 bases and J lost 10 bases. Looked up from germline, CDR1 is SGHTA and CDR2 is FQGTGA.

This clone is a singleton in its sample. V is TRBV4-3 and J is TRBJ1-6; maybe TRBD1 (6 bases). Germline loops: CDR1 LGHNA, CDR2 YSLEER. Trimming removed 2 bases at V and 6 bases at J, with 14 bases between. This CDR3 region has 16 residues. The CDR3 DNA follows: TGCGCCAGCAGCCAAAGCTTACAGGGCCCTAATTCACCCCTCCACTTT. Protein product: CASSQSLQGPNSPLHF.

The chain links TRBV10-3 to TRBJ2-3, with a tentative D call TRBD1 (6 bases). The CDR3 length is 16 residues. Germline values: CDR1 ENHRY, CDR2 SYGVKD. Trimming removed 4 bases from V and 5 bases from J, with 19 bases in between. DNA for the CDR3: TGTGCCATCAGTGGAGGCCAGACCCAAGGGGGAGATACGCAGTATTTT. Amino acids: CAISGGQTQGGDTQYF.

The gene calls are TRBV19 and TRBJ1-5; D gene ambiguous. Germline V CDR1 and CDR2: LNHDA, SQIVND (reference sequence). V lost 3 bases and J lost 4, with 22 bases in between. The CDR3 is 18 amino acids. The CDR3 region is CASSIGRYREPYNQPQHF. As DNA, the CDR3 is TGTGCCAGTAGTATCGGTCGTTACCGGGAGCCCTATAATCAGCCCCAGCATTTT.

The CDR3 bases are TGTGCCAGCAGCCCTAGCGGGGGGCCTACCTACGAGCAGTACTTC. Translating gives CASSPSGGPTYEQYF. The V call is TRBV14, the J call TRBJ2-7, with 11 positions matching TRBD2. Germline lookup yields CDR1 SGHDN and CDR2 FVKESK. After removal of 4 bases from V and 2 bases from J, the junction contained 4 bases not matched to a gene. CDR3 length: 15 residues.

The rearrangement uses TRBV30 and TRBJ2-5; D may be TRBD1 (6 bases). The CDR3 loop spans 14 amino acids. V lost 4 bases and J 7 bases, leaving 19 bases between the germline ends. Per germline, CDR1 GTSNPN and CDR2 SVGIG (reference sequence). CDR3 amino acids: CAWIRQSGAGTQYF. The CDR3 nucleotides are TGTGCCTGGATCCGCCAGTCAGGGGCAGGGACCCAGTACTTC.

The genes are TRBV30 and TRBJ2-1; no clear D. The CDR3 length is 13 residues. The germline CDR1 and CDR2 sequences are GTSNPN and SVGIG (reference sequence). V shed 8 bases and J shed 10 bases, with 21 bases lying between them. CDR3 loop: CAHNGYPGREQFF. For the CDR3, the DNA is TGTGCCCACAATGGATACCCCGGGCGGGAGCAGTTCTTC.

The V call is TRBV19, the J call TRBJ1-1; perhaps TRBD1 as D (6 bases). Germline V CDR1 and CDR2: LNHDA, SQIVND (reference sequence). Trimming cost V 3 bases and J 6 bases, with 11 bases left between them. This CDR3 has 13 amino acids. In DNA form, the CDR3 reads TGTGCCAGTAGTATTTGGGGGCTCTCTGAAGCTTTCTTT. The encoded protein is CASSIWGLSEAFF.

The rearrangement uses TRBV10-3 and TRBJ2-7; TRBD2 aligns across 12 bases. Losses at the gene ends were 7 bases for V and 4 bases for J; bases not matched to a gene: 5. CDR3 length: 14 amino acids. Germline V CDR1 and CDR2: ENHRY, SYGVKD. The CDR3 loop reads CAITPTSGGYEQYF. CDR3 coding DNA: TGTGCCATCACTCCGACTAGCGGGGGATACGAGCAGTACTTC.

The chain uses TRBV4-3 and TRBJ2-3, with D perhaps given as TRBD1 or TRBD2 (7 bases each). Per the germline V gene, CDR1 is LGHNA and CDR2 is YSLEER. This CDR3 has 16 residues. The V end was cut by 1 base, the J end by 3 bases, with 14 bases between. The CDR3 region has the DNA TGCGCCAGCAGCCAAGCGTCAGGGGGGGGGACAGATACGCAGTATTTT. Its protein product is CASSQASGGGTDTQYF.

V and J are TRBV7-9 and TRBJ2-5; perhaps TRBD1 as D (5 bases). CDR3 size: 12 residues. The germline V gene has CDR1 SEHNR and CDR2 FQNEAQ (reference sequence). Trimming shortened V by 5 bases and J by 4 bases, and 8 bases separated the two germline ends. The CDR3 loop is CASSPTVETQYF. CDR3 DNA sequence: TGTGCCAGCAGCCCGACAGTAGAGACCCAGTACTTC.

The J gene is TRBJ1-4, the V gene TRBV18, with no clear D. In germline, CDR1 is KGHSH, CDR2 LQKENI. The CDR3 covers 13 residues. V was shortened by 6 bases and J by 4 bases, with 9 bases between the two germline ends. CDR3 sequence (DNA): TGTGCCAGCTCCGGAGGGTATAATGAAAAACTGTTTTTT. Protein sequence: CASSGGYNEKLFF.